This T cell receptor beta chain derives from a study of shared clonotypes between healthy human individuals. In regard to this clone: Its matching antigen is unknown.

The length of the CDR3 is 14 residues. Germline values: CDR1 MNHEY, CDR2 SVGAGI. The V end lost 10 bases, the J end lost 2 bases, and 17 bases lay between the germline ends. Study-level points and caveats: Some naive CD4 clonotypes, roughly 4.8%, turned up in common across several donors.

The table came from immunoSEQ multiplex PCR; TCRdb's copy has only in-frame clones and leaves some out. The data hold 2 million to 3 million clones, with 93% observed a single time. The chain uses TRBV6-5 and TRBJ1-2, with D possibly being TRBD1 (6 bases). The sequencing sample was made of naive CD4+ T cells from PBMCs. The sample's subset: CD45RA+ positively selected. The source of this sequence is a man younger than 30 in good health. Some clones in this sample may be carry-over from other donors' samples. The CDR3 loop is CATLGDTMNYGYTF. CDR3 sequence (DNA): TGTGCCACCCTGGGGGACACCATGAACTATGGCTACACCTTC.